The T cell receptor beta chain described here comes from a study of blood T cell repertoires in COVID-19. Study at large: Collection of acute and convalescent COVID-19 samples took place in the United States, Italy and Spain.

Germline-derived CDR1 and CDR2 are LGHDT and YNNKEL (reference sequence). This CDR3 has 13 residues. V lost 2 bases to trimming and J lost 6 bases; unmatched junction nucleotides: 1. This clone came up once. Assignments of participants to cohorts depended upon their own reported clinical history. Cohort 3 recovered donors had two negative PCRs, clearance, or symptom resolution. Measured with immunoSEQ multiplex PCR; TCRdb has only the in-frame clones, and not every one. The sample shows around 390,000 clones, approximately 87% of them seen only once. Sequenced material: PBMCs or T cells enriched from blood (not recorded which). The rearrangement joins TRBV3-1 (or the pseudogene TRBV3-2) to TRBJ1-1, with 9 positions matching TRBD1. The source of this sequence is a woman between 45 and 60 years old who had recovered from COVID-19. This CDR3 reads CASSQRQGAEAFF. The CDR3 DNA reads as TGTGCCAGCAGCCAAAGACAGGGGGCTGAAGCTTTCTTT.